The next 15 T cell receptor beta chains were all read from a single sample in a study of post-analysis software for immune sequencing data. Study outcomes and limitations: The study found TRBV5-6, TRBV5-1 and TRBV20-1 among roughly 5 TRBV segments more frequent in patients than controls.

The library was made from cDNA and included unique molecular identifiers. From the PCR reads, TCRdb called clonotypes with MiXCR, one entry per CDR3 protein. Of roughly 620,000 distinct CDR3 sequences listed, roughly 47% were seen once; the top ten hold 1.5% to 2%. Their recognized antigens are unknown. The sample was blood. The receptors here all came from a girl between 10 and 17 years old with multiple sclerosis.

The V gene is TRBV5-1, the J gene TRBJ2-5; D gene ambiguous. Deletions cut 3 bases from V and 2 bases from J, with 5 bases between. This CDR3 spans 12 amino acids. Germline CDR1 SGHRS, CDR2 YFSETQ. CDR3 sequence: CASSSKQETQYF. The CDR3 DNA sequence: TGCGCCAGCAGCTCCAAACAAGAGACCCAGTACTTC.

The chain recombines TRBV4-1 with TRBJ2-7; 7 bases agree with TRBD1. Germline assignment: CDR1 MGHRA and CDR2 YSYEKL. The CDR3 runs to 16 residues. V was clipped by 3 bases and J by 2 bases; unmatched bases: 10. The CDR3 here is CASSHVGQVGAYEQYF. The CDR3 DNA follows: TGCGCCAGCAGCCATGTAGGACAGGTTGGAGCCTACGAGCAGTACTTC.

The chain combines TRBV30 with TRBJ2-5, with a tentative D call TRBD1 (6 bases). The J call is uncertain, as TRBJ2-7 better fits the DNA end. The CDR3 is 14 amino acids. Germline CDR1 GTSNPN, CDR2 SVGIG (reference sequence). CDR3 protein: CAWSVQGNRLEQYF. In nucleotides, the CDR3 is TGTGCCTGGAGTGTACAGGGTAATAGACTCGAGCAGTACTTC.

This sequence joins TRBV3-1 and TRBJ1-1, with a tentative D call TRBD1 (6 bases). Deletions cut 0 bases from V and 1 base from J, with 12 bases between. Germline V gene sequence: CDR1 LGHDT, CDR2 YNNKEL (reference sequence). This CDR3 contains 16 residues. CDR3 region: CASSQEAGHWNTEAFF. CDR3 in DNA: TGTGCCAGCAGCCAAGAGGCGGGACACTGGAACACTGAAGCTTTCTTT.

CDR3 residues: CASSSLGQGVQPQHF. In nucleotides, the CDR3 is TGTGCCAGCAGTTCTTTGGGACAGGGGGTTCAGCCCCAGCATTTT. This sequence joins TRBV6-6 and TRBJ1-5; TRBD1 agrees at 11 bases. The germline CDR1 and CDR2 sequences are MNHNY and SVGAGI (reference sequence). Trimming removed 4 bases from V and 6 bases from J; junction bases left unmatched: 5. This CDR3 has 15 residues.

The CDR3 nucleotides read TGCGCCAGCAGCCTTTCTTCCGGGACATCGGCCAAAAACATTCAGTACTTC. Residues: CASSLSSGTSAKNIQYF. The chain combines TRBV5-1 with TRBJ2-4, with D perhaps TRBD1 (6 bases). The CDR3 is made up of 17 amino acids. The V gene lost 4 bases and the J gene lost 1 base, with 18 bases spanning the gap. Germline V lookup: CDR1 SGHRS, CDR2 YFSETQ. Filled out from reference TRBV5-1 and TRBJ2-4, the complete variable domain reads KAGVTQTPRYLIKTRGQQVTLSCSPISGHRSVSWYQQTPGQGLQFLFEYFSETQRNKGNFPGRFSGRQFSNSRSEMNVSTLELGDSALYLCASSLSSGTSAKNIQYFGAGTRLSVL.

The V gene is TRBV11-2, the J gene TRBJ1-2; possible D gene TRBD1, 5 bases. Trimming took off 0 bases at V and 4 bases at J, with 12 bases between the two ends. The CDR3 is 15 residues long. Germline CDR1 SGHAT, CDR2 FQNNGV. For the CDR3, the DNA is TGTGCCAGCAGCTTAGAAACGGGACGGATCTATGGCTACACCTTC. Protein: CASSLETGRIYGYTF.

The rearrangement uses TRBV29-1 and TRBJ1-2; D call uncertain. This CDR3 contains 15 residues. Germline V gives CDR1 SQVTM, CDR2 ANQGSEA. Trimming shortened V by 4 bases and J by 4 bases, and 19 bases separated the two germline ends. The CDR3 region is CSVAPRTATAYGYTF. DNA for the CDR3: TGCAGCGTTGCCCCTAGGACGGCGACCGCCTATGGCTACACCTTC.

This clonotype was detected only a few times. This rearrangement joins TRBV24-1 to TRBJ2-1; D is perhaps TRBD2 (6 bases). The CDR3 runs to 14 residues. V shed 5 bases and J shed 5 bases, with 12 bases lying between them. Germline loops: CDR1 KGHDR, CDR2 SFDVKD. The DNA for the CDR3 is TGTGCCACCAGTGGGGGCGGGATGAACAATGAGCAGTTCTTC. Translated: CATSGGGMNNEQFF.

This clonotype was observed a handful of times. The V call is TRBV12-3 or TRBV12-4, the J call TRBJ1-2; D gene unclear. The CDR3 contains 14 residues. V gave up 5 bases and J gave up 5 bases, with 15 bases separating them. The CDR3 protein is CASSTLTVAYGYTF. The CDR3 DNA reads as TGTGCCAGCAGTACCTTGACGGTGGCTTATGGCTACACCTTC.

This sequence joins TRBV12-3 or TRBV12-4 and TRBJ1-5, with unresolved D. V lost 3 bases and J 2 bases, leaving 11 bases between the germline ends. The CDR3 is made up of 15 amino acids. As DNA, the CDR3 is TGTGCCAGCAGTTTCGAAGCTAGCCGCAATCAGCCCCAGCATTTT. It yields the protein CASSFEASRNQPQHF.

This rearrangement joins TRBV12-3 or TRBV12-4 to TRBJ1-2, with D hard to call. Trimming left V 5 bases short and J 2 bases short, with 6 bases between. The CDR3 has 12 amino acids. CDR3 DNA sequence: TGTGCCAGCAGTCCCCTCAACTATGGCTACACCTTC. Translated, it gives CASSPLNYGYTF.

This clonotype came up a few times. One end of the junction does not line up with germline, which may come from a read error. CDR3 sequence reads: CSTREDPDEKLFF. DNA for the CDR3: TGCAGTACTAGAGAGGACCCCGATGAAAAACTGTTTTTT. The chain joins TRBV20-1 to TRBJ1-4; D gene unclear. The CDR3 covers 13 residues. The V gene's germline CDR1 is DFQATT and CDR2 SNEGSKA (reference sequence).

CDR3 coding DNA: TGTGCCAGCAGGGGGACAGGGGGCGGAGTGGCTTCACCCCTCCACTTT. It specifies CASRGTGGGVASPLHF. The chain employs TRBV6-5 and TRBJ1-6; TRBD1 matches 12 bases. CDR1 MNHEY and CDR2 SVGAGI come from the germline V gene. This CDR3 contains 16 residues. Losses at the gene ends were 6 bases for V and 9 bases for J; bases not matched to a gene: 9.

This clonotype was counted a few times. The chain employs TRBV29-1 and TRBJ2-3; TRBD2 might be the D (6 bases). This CDR3 contains 12 residues. V was trimmed by 0 bases and J by 5 bases, leaving 6 bases between them. Germline V lookup: CDR1 SQVTM, CDR2 ANQGSEA. The CDR3 DNA sequence: TGCAGCGTTGAAGACGGGGGAGATACGCAGTATTTT. As protein: CSVEDGGDTQYF.